These T cell receptor beta chains were read from a single sample in a study of blood T cell repertoires in COVID-19. Generated by immunoSEQ multiplex PCR, the TCRdb table keeps only in-frame clones and is missing some. Of under 500,000 clones listed, roughly 91% are singletons. Sequencing was carried out using peripheral blood. All receptors come from a woman aged 30 to 39 with acute or convalescent COVID-19. Both conserved end residues are part of each CDR3. The D gene is left open where the match is weak. The listing skips clone size in some rows; elsewhere it reads once, few, many or a size class.

J gene: TRBJ2-2
D gene: TRBD1
V gene: TRBV7-7
clone size: NA
CDR3 protein: CASSRGTDSTGELFF
CDR3 DNA: TGTGCCAGCAGCAGGGGGACAGACAGCACCGGGGAGCTGTTTTTT

J gene: TRBJ1-6
D gene: NA
V gene: TRBV6-5
clone size: NA
CDR3 protein: CASRPVNSPLHF
CDR3 DNA: TGTGCCAGCAGACCGGTAAATTCACCCCTCCACTTT

J gene: TRBJ1-6
D gene: NA
V gene: TRBV20-1
clone size: NA
CDR3 protein: CSATPGPTLHF
CDR3 DNA: TGCAGTGCCACCCCTGGCCCCACCCTCCACTTT

J gene: TRBJ2-3
D gene: TRBD2
V gene: TRBV9
clone size: once
CDR3 protein: CASSLAGGPRSADTQYF
CDR3 DNA: TGTGCCAGCAGCTTAGCGGGGGGGCCGCGTAGCGCAGATACGCAGTATTTT

J gene: TRBJ2-2
D gene: NA
V gene: TRBV14
clone size: NA
CDR3 protein: CASSPTRINTGELFF
CDR3 DNA: TGTGCCAGCAGCCCTACGAGGATAAACACCGGGGAGCTGTTTTTT

J gene: TRBJ2-5
D gene: TRBD1
V gene: TRBV24-1
clone size: NA
CDR3 protein: CATSEAGTGGFETQYF
CDR3 DNA: TGTGCCACCAGTGAAGCCGGGACAGGGGGTTTTGAGACCCAGTACTTC

J gene: TRBJ2-5
D gene: TRBD2
V gene: TRBV7-3
clone size: NA
CDR3 protein: CASSLSGGLETQYF
CDR3 DNA: TGTGCCAGCAGCTTATCGGGGGGATTGGAGACCCAGTACTTC

J gene: TRBJ2-7
D gene: TRBD1
V gene: TRBV11-2
clone size: once
CDR3 protein: CASSQYTGGYEQYF
CDR3 DNA: TGTGCCAGCAGCCAGTATACAGGGGGGTACGAGCAGTACTTC

J gene: TRBJ2-5
D gene: NA
V gene: TRBV12-3/TRBV12-4
clone size: NA
CDR3 protein: CASSFDRRETQYF
CDR3 DNA: TGTGCCAGCAGTTTCGACAGGAGGGAGACCCAGTACTTC

J gene: TRBJ2-5
D gene: TRBD2
V gene: TRBV28
clone size: NA
CDR3 protein: CASSVAGARETQYF
CDR3 DNA: TGTGCCAGCAGTGTAGCGGGGGCCCGCGAGACCCAGTACTTC

J gene: TRBJ2-3
D gene: TRBD2
V gene: TRBV3-1/TRBV3-2
clone size: NA
CDR3 protein: CASSQVVGLAGDSDTQYF
CDR3 DNA: TGTGCCAGCAGCCAGGTAGTGGGACTAGCGGGGGATTCAGATACGCAGTATTTT

J gene: TRBJ1-6
D gene: TRBD1
V gene: TRBV27
clone size: NA
CDR3 protein: CASSFLDRDNSPLHF
CDR3 DNA: TGTGCCAGCAGTTTTTTGGACAGGGATAATTCACCCCTCCACTTT

J gene: TRBJ2-4
D gene: NA
V gene: TRBV5-1
clone size: NA
CDR3 protein: CASSLGTVTNIQYF
CDR3 DNA: TGCGCCAGCAGCTTGGGGACAGTGACAAACATTCAGTACTTC

J gene: TRBJ2-3
D gene: TRBD1
V gene: TRBV15
clone size: NA
CDR3 protein: CATSRDRGRTDTQYF
CDR3 DNA: TGTGCCACCAGCAGAGACAGGGGGCGCACAGATACGCAGTATTTT

J gene: TRBJ2-7
D gene: NA
V gene: TRBV6-5
clone size: NA
CDR3 protein: CASSYGRRGTYEQYF
CDR3 DNA: TGTGCCAGCAGTTACGGACGTCGGGGGACCTACGAGCAGTACTTC

J gene: TRBJ1-2
D gene: NA
V gene: TRBV25-1
clone size: few
CDR3 protein: CASSDSGQSDSYTF
CDR3 DNA: TGTGCCAGCAGTGATTCAGGACAGTCGGATAGCTACACCTTC

J gene: TRBJ1-2
D gene: TRBD1
V gene: TRBV27
clone size: NA
CDR3 protein: CASSFLPTGGNYGYTF
CDR3 DNA: TGTGCCAGCAGTTTCCTACCGACAGGGGGCAACTATGGCTACACCTTC

J gene: TRBJ1-5
D gene: NA
V gene: TRBV3-1/TRBV3-2
clone size: NA
CDR3 protein: CASSQDGDSNQPQHF
CDR3 DNA: TGTGCCAGCAGCCAAGATGGAGATAGCAATCAGCCCCAGCATTTT

J gene: TRBJ2-6
D gene: NA
V gene: TRBV5-1
clone size: few
CDR3 protein: CASSLSPRSGANVLTF
CDR3 DNA: TGCGCCAGCAGCTTAAGTCCCAGGTCTGGGGCCAACGTCCTGACTTTC

J gene: TRBJ1-3
D gene: NA
V gene: TRBV28
clone size: NA
CDR3 protein: CASSPTVSGNTIYF
CDR3 DNA: TGTGCCAGCAGCCCGACAGTCTCTGGAAACACCATATATTTT

J gene: TRBJ1-5
D gene: NA
V gene: TRBV7-3
clone size: once
CDR3 protein: CASSFAASGPQHF
CDR3 DNA: TGTGCCAGCAGCTTTGCGGCTTCGGGGCCCCAGCATTTT

J gene: TRBJ2-4
D gene: NA
V gene: TRBV6-5
clone size: NA
CDR3 protein: CASSSGQAKNIQYF
CDR3 DNA: TGTGCCAGCAGTTCGGGACAAGCCAAAAACATTCAGTACTTC

J gene: TRBJ2-2
D gene: TRBD2
V gene: TRBV6-5
clone size: NA
CDR3 protein: CASSRGDKNTGELFF
CDR3 DNA: TGTGCCAGCAGTCGGGGGGATAAGAACACCGGGGAGCTGTTTTTT

J gene: TRBJ2-1
D gene: NA
V gene: TRBV12-3/TRBV12-4
clone size: NA
CDR3 protein: CASTPGRYNEQFF
CDR3 DNA: TGTGCCAGCACTCCAGGGCGATACAATGAGCAGTTCTTC

J gene: TRBJ2-7
D gene: TRBD1
V gene: TRBV5-1
clone size: NA
CDR3 protein: CASRGADRGFHEQYF
CDR3 DNA: TGCGCCAGCAGGGGGGCGGACAGGGGTTTCCACGAGCAGTACTTC

J gene: TRBJ2-1
D gene: NA
V gene: TRBV5-1
clone size: NA
CDR3 protein: CASGLGAYNEQFF
CDR3 DNA: TGCGCCAGCGGTCTAGGCGCCTACAATGAGCAGTTCTTC

J gene: TRBJ1-1
D gene: NA
V gene: TRBV5-6
clone size: NA
CDR3 protein: CASQRLDTEAFF
CDR3 DNA: TGTGCCAGCCAAAGACTGGACACTGAAGCTTTCTTT

J gene: TRBJ2-7
D gene: TRBD1
V gene: TRBV5-1
clone size: NA
CDR3 protein: CASSSYPAGGGQGAVRISYEQYF
CDR3 DNA: TGCGCCAGCAGCTCATACCCTGCGGGAGGGGGACAGGGGGCCGTACGGATCTCCTACGAGCAGTACTTC

J gene: TRBJ1-3
D gene: TRBD1
V gene: TRBV7-8
clone size: NA
CDR3 protein: CASSSGQGLWGNTIYF
CDR3 DNA: TGTGCCAGCAGCTCGGGACAGGGGTTGTGGGGAAACACCATATATTTT

J gene: TRBJ2-1
D gene: NA
V gene: TRBV28
clone size: few
CDR3 protein: CASLGGRSYNEQFF
CDR3 DNA: TGTGCCAGCCTCGGGGGTCGCTCCTACAATGAGCAGTTCTTC

J gene: TRBJ2-5
D gene: NA
V gene: TRBV28
clone size: NA
CDR3 protein: CASSPAGGRETQYF
CDR3 DNA: TGTGCCAGCAGCCCCGCGGGCGGGCGAGAGACCCAGTACTTC

J gene: TRBJ2-5
D gene: NA
V gene: TRBV5-1
clone size: NA
CDR3 protein: CASSSTGQSQETQYF
CDR3 DNA: TGCGCCAGCAGCTCCACTGGACAGAGCCAAGAGACCCAGTACTTC

J gene: TRBJ2-7
D gene: NA
V gene: TRBV9
clone size: NA
CDR3 protein: CASSVEARGYEQYF
CDR3 DNA: TGTGCCAGCAGCGTAGAGGCCAGGGGCTACGAGCAGTACTTC

J gene: TRBJ2-5
D gene: NA
V gene: TRBV27
clone size: NA
CDR3 protein: CASSPPLQQETQYF
CDR3 DNA: TGTGCCAGCAGTCCCCCCCTACAGCAAGAGACCCAGTACTTC

J gene: TRBJ1-1
D gene: TRBD1
V gene: TRBV5-1
clone size: NA
CDR3 protein: CASSLEGDRGTEAFF
CDR3 DNA: TGCGCCAGCAGCTTGGAAGGGGACAGGGGTACTGAAGCTTTCTTT

J gene: TRBJ2-3
D gene: TRBD1
V gene: TRBV9
clone size: once
CDR3 protein: CASSEWTGVEDTQYF
CDR3 DNA: TGTGCCAGCAGCGAATGGACAGGGGTTGAAGATACGCAGTATTTT

J gene: TRBJ2-5
D gene: TRBD2
V gene: TRBV5-6
clone size: NA
CDR3 protein: CASSLPGGGRGETQYF
CDR3 DNA: TGTGCCAGCAGCCTACCCGGGGGGGGGCGCGGAGAGACCCAGTACTTC

J gene: TRBJ1-4
D gene: TRBD1
V gene: TRBV7-8
clone size: NA
CDR3 protein: CASHRDRVRTNEKLFF
CDR3 DNA: TGTGCCAGCCACCGGGACAGGGTCCGGACTAATGAAAAACTGTTTTTT

J gene: TRBJ1-1
D gene: TRBD1
V gene: TRBV7-9
clone size: NA
CDR3 protein: CASSPGGTGPTEAFF
CDR3 DNA: TGTGCCAGCAGCCCCGGGGGGACAGGGCCCACTGAAGCTTTCTTT

J gene: TRBJ2-7
D gene: NA
V gene: TRBV7-8
clone size: NA
CDR3 protein: CASSLAAEFAGSPHYEQYF
CDR3 DNA: TGTGCCAGCAGCTTAGCCGCCGAGTTCGCAGGGTCCCCTCATTACGAGCAGTACTTC

J gene: TRBJ1-2
D gene: NA
V gene: TRBV6-5
clone size: NA
CDR3 protein: CASITGLNYGYTF
CDR3 DNA: TGTGCCAGCATAACAGGGCTAAACTATGGCTACACCTTC

J gene: TRBJ1-1
D gene: NA
V gene: TRBV4-2
clone size: NA
CDR3 protein: CASSQDQATTRAFF
CDR3 DNA: TGTGCCAGCAGCCAAGATCAGGCGACTACTCGGGCTTTCTTT

J gene: TRBJ1-1
D gene: TRBD1
V gene: TRBV10-3
clone size: NA
CDR3 protein: CASLDRQGPNTEAFF
CDR3 DNA: TGTGCCTCCCTAGATCGACAGGGACCGAACACTGAAGCTTTCTTT

J gene: TRBJ1-2
D gene: NA
V gene: TRBV6-6
clone size: few
CDR3 protein: CASSLTGFDGYTF
CDR3 DNA: TGTGCCAGCAGTCTAACGGGTTTTGATGGCTACACCTTC

J gene: TRBJ2-3
D gene: NA
V gene: TRBV15
clone size: NA
CDR3 protein: CATSREAGRDTDTQYF
CDR3 DNA: TGTGCCACCAGCAGAGAGGCGGGAAGAGACACAGATACGCAGTATTTT